The TCR beta chain described here comes from a study of blood T cell repertoires in COVID-19. The wider study: Donors in the United States, Italy and Spain gave samples during acute or convalescent COVID-19. The cDNA or gDNA used as material had been derived from T cells, B-cell-depleted T cells, or PBMCs.

The germline V gene has CDR1 GTSNPN and CDR2 SVGIG (reference sequence). V shed 2 bases and J shed 2 bases, with 13 bases lying between them. CDR3 length: 15 residues. Original processing notes: Nucleated cell counts were estimated from reference gene primer amplification. Using immunoSEQ multiplex PCR, the repertoire was profiled, and TCRdb retains in-frame clones only, with some absent. V, J and clone size derive from that table, while D and trimming were established from the DNA sequence. The sample consists of 55,000 or so clones, about nine tenths of them appearing once. Material for sequencing was peripheral blood. The V call is TRBV30, the J call TRBJ2-1; weak D call: TRBD1 (5 bases). The sequence was collected from a man aged 55 to 70 with active COVID-19. The CDR3 bases are TGTGCCTGGAGTCTATTGGGGCCGGCCTACAATGAGCAGTTCTTC. The encoded protein is CAWSLLGPAYNEQFF.